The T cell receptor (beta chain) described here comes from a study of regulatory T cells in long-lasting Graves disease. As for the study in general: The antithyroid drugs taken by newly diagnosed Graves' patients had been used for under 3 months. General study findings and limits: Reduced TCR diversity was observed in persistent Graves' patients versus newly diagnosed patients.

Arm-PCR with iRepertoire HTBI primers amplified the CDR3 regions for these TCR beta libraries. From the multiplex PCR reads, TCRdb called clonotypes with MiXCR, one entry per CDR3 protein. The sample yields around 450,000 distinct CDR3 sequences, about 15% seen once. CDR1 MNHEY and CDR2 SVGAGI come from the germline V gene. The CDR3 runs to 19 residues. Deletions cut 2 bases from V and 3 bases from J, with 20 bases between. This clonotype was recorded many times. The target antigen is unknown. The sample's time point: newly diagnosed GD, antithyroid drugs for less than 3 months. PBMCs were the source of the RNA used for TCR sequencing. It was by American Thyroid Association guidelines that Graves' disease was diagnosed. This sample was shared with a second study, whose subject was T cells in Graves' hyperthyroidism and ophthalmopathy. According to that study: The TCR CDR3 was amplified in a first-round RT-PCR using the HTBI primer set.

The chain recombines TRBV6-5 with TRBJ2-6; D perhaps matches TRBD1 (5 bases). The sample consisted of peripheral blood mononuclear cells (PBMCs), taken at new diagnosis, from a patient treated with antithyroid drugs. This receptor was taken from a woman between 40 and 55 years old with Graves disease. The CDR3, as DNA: TGTGCCAGCAGTTACGAGCCAGGGCTACGAAGGGTTGGGGCCAACGTCCTGACTTTC. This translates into CASSYEPGLRRVGANVLTF.